The 28 T cell receptor beta chains presented below share a single source sample, sequenced in a study of early T cells in non-severe SARS-CoV-2 infection. Each CDR3 protein is one row after TCRdb ran MiXCR on the 5' RACE reads. The table shows about 30,000 distinct CDR3 sequences, with roughly 6.6% occurring only once. Sequencing was carried out using whole blood. Receptor source: an adult who was a healthcare worker with PCR-confirmed SARS-CoV-2 infection or an uninfected control (not recorded which).

In its sample, this clonotype was seen many times. The V call is TRBV27, the J call TRBJ1-1; D not certain. The CDR3 is 13 residues long. The germline V and J ends were trimmed by 0 bases and 4 bases, with 6 bases remaining between them. From germline, CDR1 is MNHEY and CDR2 SMNVEV (reference sequence). This CDR3 reads CASSLSISTEAFF. The CDR3 coding sequence is TGTGCCAGCAGTTTATCGATCAGCACTGAAGCTTTCTTT.

The chain employs TRBV7-2 and TRBJ2-1; a weak D match, TRBD2 (5 bases). Trimming cost V 3 bases and J 1 base, with 10 bases left between them. The germline V gene has CDR1 SGHTA and CDR2 FQGNSA. The CDR3 is made up of 15 amino acids. The CDR3 is CASSLTRDSYNEQFF. The CDR3, as DNA: TGTGCCAGCAGCTTGACGAGGGATTCCTACAATGAGCAGTTCTTC.

This clonotype was recorded many times. The genes are TRBV28 and TRBJ1-1; 9 bases line up with TRBD1. With V trimmed by 7 bases and J by 5 bases, 5 bases remained unmatched. This CDR3 region has 13 residues. Germline CDR1 is MDHEN and CDR2 is SYDVKM. In DNA form, the CDR3 reads TGTGCCAGCACGGGACAGGGTAGAACTGAAGCTTTCTTT. It codes for CASTGQGRTEAFF.

The chain recombines TRBV19 with TRBJ2-5; D perhaps matches TRBD1 (5 bases). V was pared by 3 bases and J by 4 bases, with 9 bases between. This CDR3 has 13 amino acids. Germline V lookup: CDR1 LNHDA, CDR2 SQIVND (reference sequence). The CDR3 region is CASSIDSVETQYF. DNA for the CDR3: TGTGCCAGTAGTATTGACAGTGTAGAGACCCAGTACTTC.

This clonotype has only a few counts. This sequence joins TRBV11-2 and TRBJ2-7; D is undetermined. The CDR3 contains 13 residues. CDR1 is SGHAT, CDR2 FQNNGV, per germline. The ends were cut back, 5 bases at V and 0 bases at J, with 8 bases in the middle. CDR3 DNA: TGTGCCAGCAGCGACCGAGGCTCCTACGAGCAGTACTTC. Translated: CASSDRGSYEQYF. Filled out from reference TRBV11-2 and TRBJ2-7, the complete variable domain reads EAGVAQSPRYKIIEKRQSVAFWCNPISGHATLYWYQQILGQGPKLLIQFQNNGVVDDSQLPKDRFSAERLKGVDSTLKIQPAKLEDSAVYLCASSDRGSYEQYFGPGTRLTVT.

This clonotype has at least ten counts. V usage is TRBV28 and J usage is TRBJ2-7; D unclear. The V and J ends lost 3 bases and 6 bases respectively, with 12 bases between them. CDR3 length: 13 residues. Germline lookup yields CDR1 MDHEN and CDR2 SYDVKM. The CDR3 here is CASSLGPWAEQYF. DNA of the CDR3: TGTGCCAGCAGTTTGGGTCCGTGGGCCGAGCAGTACTTC.

This clonotype was found a few times. The chain joins TRBV29-1 to TRBJ2-5; possibly TRBD1 for D (6 bases). Germline CDR1 is SQVTM and CDR2 is ANQGSEA. The germline V and J ends were trimmed by 3 bases and 1 base, with 6 bases remaining between them. This CDR3 is 12 amino acids long. The CDR3 sequence: CSVDRGQETQYF. As DNA, the CDR3 is TGCAGCGTTGACAGGGGCCAAGAGACCCAGTACTTC. Together with reference TRBV29-1 and TRBJ2-5, the CDR3 gives the full variable domain: SAVISQKPSRDICQRGTSLTIQCQVDSQVTMMFWYRQQPGQSLTLIATANQGSEATYESGFVIDKFPISRPNLTFSTLTVSNMSPEDSSIYLCSVDRGQETQYFGPGTRLLVL.

Remarks on this clonotype: A read error may be the cause here, since a much bigger clone is one base away. The chain has TRBV3-1 and TRBJ2-1, with 9 bases that match TRBD2. Germline assignment: CDR1 LGHDT and CDR2 YNNKEL (reference sequence). This CDR3 contains 15 residues. The CDR3 sequence is CTSSQGLAGTNEQFF. CDR3 DNA sequence: TGTACCAGCAGCCAAGGGCTAGCGGGGACAAATGAGCAGTTCTTC.

This clonotype was seen many times. CDR3 loop: CASSPGQSYGYTF. Here the CDR3 DNA reads TGTGCCAGTAGCCCCGGCCAGTCCTATGGCTACACCTTC. The gene calls are TRBV19 and TRBJ1-2; no firm D call. The V gene lost 6 bases and the J gene lost 4 bases, with 12 bases spanning the gap. The CDR3 covers 13 residues. The germline V gene has CDR1 LNHDA and CDR2 SQIVND (reference sequence).

This clonotype has a count of ten or more. The chain recombines TRBV10-3 with TRBJ1-5, with D possibly TRBD1 on 6 matching bases. The CDR3 has 14 residues. The ends were cut back, 3 bases at V and 1 base at J, with 7 bases in the middle. Germline V gene data show CDR1 as ENHRY and CDR2 as SYGVKD. The CDR3 region has the DNA TGTGCCATCAGTGACACAGGGAGCAATCAGCCCCAGCATTTT. Translating gives CAISDTGSNQPQHF.

This clonotype was detected many times. For the CDR3, the DNA is TGTGCCACCAGTGATGCGACAGATCCTAAGCAGTTCTTC. This codes for CATSDATDPKQFF. The chain carries TRBV24-1 and TRBJ2-1; tentatively, D is TRBD1 (5 bases). The CDR3 covers 13 residues. Deletions cut 3 bases from V and 11 bases from J, with 13 bases between. CDR1 is KGHDR and CDR2 is SFDVKD in the germline V gene.

This clonotype turned up a few times. In DNA form, the CDR3 reads TGTGCCAGCAGCTTTCAGGGTTGGGGCACTGAAGCTTTCTTT. This encodes CASSFQGWGTEAFF. This sequence joins TRBV3-1 and TRBJ1-1; TRBD1 might be the D (5 bases). The CDR3 extends over 14 amino acids. Deletions cut 5 bases from V and 4 bases from J, with 14 bases between. The germline V gene has CDR1 LGHDT and CDR2 YNNKEL (reference sequence).

V and J are TRBV7-9 and TRBJ2-1; TRBD2 matches at 9 bases. V lost 5 bases, J lost 8 bases, and 10 bases stayed unmatched. CDR3 size: 15 residues. Germline-derived CDR1 and CDR2 are SEHNR and FQNEAQ (reference sequence). The CDR3 region has the DNA TGTGCCAGCAGCCAAGGGACTAGCTGGCCTGATGAGCAGTTCTTC. It is translated as CASSQGTSWPDEQFF.

This clonotype has a count of ten or more. V gene TRBV24-1 combines with J gene TRBJ1-1; D gene ambiguous. Germline V gene sequence: CDR1 KGHDR, CDR2 SFDVKD. Trimming stripped 3 bases from V and 8 bases from J, with 12 bases between. There are 13 residues in the CDR3. As DNA, the CDR3 is TGTGCCACCAGTGATGCGTATTCATGGGAAGCTTTCTTT. It translates to CATSDAYSWEAFF.

Ten or more counts support this clonotype. This rearrangement joins TRBV20-1 to TRBJ2-3; D may be TRBD2 (6 bases). This CDR3 region has 16 residues. V was pared by 5 bases and J by 0 bases, with 18 bases between. Germline lookup yields CDR1 DFQATT and CDR2 SNEGSKA (reference sequence). The CDR3 reads CSAPARSGASTDTQYF. The CDR3 DNA is TGCAGTGCTCCCGCCCGTAGCGGAGCTAGCACAGATACGCAGTATTTT.

In this sample, this clonotype turned up many times. The chain uses TRBV9 and TRBJ2-1; TRBD2 matches at 7 bases. J was trimmed by 1 base and V by 4 bases; bases with no gene match: 5. From germline, CDR1 is SGDLS and CDR2 YYNGEE. The CDR3 contains 15 residues. CDR3 sequence (DNA): TGTGCCAGCAGCAATAACGGGGGGTCCTACAATGAGCAGTTCTTC. This gives the protein CASSNNGGSYNEQFF. The full variable domain, its missing parts supplied by reference TRBV9 and TRBJ2-1, is DSGVTQTPKHLITATGQRVTLRCSPRSGDLSVYWYQQSLDQGLQFLIQYYNGEERAKGNILERFSAQQFPDLHSELNLSSLELGDSALYFCASSNNGGSYNEQFFGPGTRLTVL.

This chain joins TRBV5-1 and TRBJ2-6; 7 bases agree with TRBD2. The CDR3 totals 18 residues. J was trimmed by 0 bases and V by 4 bases; bases with no gene match: 10. Germline lookup yields CDR1 SGHRS and CDR2 YFSETQ. The CDR3 loop reads CASSALLREGSGANVLTF. The CDR3 nucleotides read TGCGCCAGCAGCGCCCTACTCAGGGAGGGCTCTGGGGCCAACGTCCTGACTTTC.

There are many counts of this clonotype. This chain links TRBV19 with TRBJ2-3; 12 bases are shared with TRBD2. Germline V CDR1 and CDR2: LNHDA, SQIVND (reference sequence). The CDR3 totals 17 residues. Trimming at V came to 5 bases and at J to 4 bases, leaving 10 bases not matched to a gene. The CDR3 DNA is TGTGCCAGTAGTCCCCGTCTAGCGGGAGGGCCCGCAGATACGCAGTATTTT. Translated: CASSPRLAGGPADTQYF.

The rearrangement uses TRBV11-2 and TRBJ1-1, with 8 bases that match TRBD1. Germline V gene lookup returns CDR1 SGHAT and CDR2 FQNNGV. This CDR3 is 16 amino acids long. J gave up 3 bases and V 0 bases, and 6 bases lay outside the gene matches. The chain's CDR3 is CASSLDSRGRDTEAFF. As DNA, the CDR3 is TGTGCCAGCAGCTTAGATTCCAGGGGGCGCGACACTGAAGCTTTCTTT.

This clonotype showed up many times. The V and J genes are TRBV5-4 and TRBJ2-7; D is uncertain. V lost 5 bases and J 1 base, leaving 4 bases between the germline ends. Germline assignment: CDR1 SGHNT and CDR2 YYREEE (reference sequence). The CDR3 contains 11 residues. CDR3 nucleotides: TGTGCCAGCAGTTCATCCTACGAGCAGTACTTC. Amino acid sequence: CASSSSYEQYF.

This clonotype was observed a handful of times. V is TRBV24-1 and J is TRBJ2-7; 8 bases are shared with TRBD1. V was clipped by 4 bases and J by 5 bases; unmatched bases: 3. The germline V gene encodes CDR1 KGHDR and CDR2 SFDVKD. The CDR3 sequence is 13 residues long. The CDR3 DNA reads TGTGCCACCAGTGACCAGGGGGCCCACGAGCAGTACTTC. Protein sequence: CATSDQGAHEQYF.

The V call is TRBV20-1, the J call TRBJ2-4; 9 nucleotides align to TRBD1. The CDR3 runs 12 residues. V shed 6 bases and J 7 bases; nucleotides not matched to a gene: 4. Germline CDR1 reads DFQATT; CDR2 reads SNEGSKA (reference sequence). The CDR3 sequence: CSARQGGNIQYF. The CDR3 DNA reads as TGCAGTGCCCGACAGGGGGGGAACATTCAGTACTTC.

This clonotype has at least ten counts. The rearrangement joins TRBV28 to TRBJ2-1; D unclear. CDR1 is MDHEN, CDR2 SYDVKM, per germline. CDR3 length equals 13 residues. V gave up 4 bases and J gave up 4 bases, with 8 bases separating them. DNA for the CDR3: TGTGCCAGCAGTTCCGCCAATTACAATGAGCAGTTCTTC. Amino acid sequence: CASSSANYNEQFF.

Ten or more counts support this clonotype. The CDR3 DNA is TGCAGTGCTAGGAAAAGTGGCGGCGACGAGCAGTACTTC. Translated, it gives CSARKSGGDEQYF. The chain has TRBV20-1 and TRBJ2-7; D gene unclear. The V gene's germline CDR1 is DFQATT and CDR2 SNEGSKA (reference sequence). V lost 3 bases and J 5 bases, leaving 14 bases between the germline ends. The CDR3 covers 13 residues.

This clonotype was observed a handful of times. This sequence joins TRBV10-3 and TRBJ2-7, with D possibly matching TRBD2 (6 bases). The germline V and J ends were trimmed by 8 bases and 3 bases, with 11 bases remaining between them. Per germline, CDR1 ENHRY and CDR2 SYGVKD. The CDR3 length is 12 residues. CDR3 nucleotide sequence: TGTGCCATCCACGGGGGAAACTACGAGCAGTACTTC. Translating gives CAIHGGNYEQYF.

This clonotype was recorded many times. J is TRBJ2-7 and V is TRBV10-2; 8 bases are shared with TRBD1. V shed 3 bases and J 0 bases; nucleotides not matched to a gene: 4. The germline gives CDR1 WSHSY, CDR2 SAAADI. The CDR3 covers 15 residues. In nucleotides, the CDR3 is TGCGCCAGCAGTGAAGGACAGGGATACTCCTACGAGCAGTACTTC. Encoded protein: CASSEGQGYSYEQYF.

This clonotype showed up just a few times. This chain uses TRBV10-3 with TRBJ2-5; either TRBD1 or TRBD2 may fit D (5 bases each). Germline values: CDR1 ENHRY, CDR2 SYGVKD. Trimming stripped 0 bases from V and 9 bases from J, with 5 bases between. The CDR3 covers 11 residues. The CDR3 DNA is TGTGCCATCAGTGAGTCGGGGGCCCAGTACTTC. Protein: CAISESGAQYF.

This clonotype came up many times. The CDR3 DNA reads TGCGCCAGCAGCTTTCGAGGGGACAGCCAGCAAGGAGGCTACACCTTC. Translated, it gives CASSFRGDSQQGGYTF. The chain employs TRBV5-1 and TRBJ1-2; 7 positions match TRBD1. The V segment lost 2 bases and the J segment 8 bases; nucleotides outside the gene matches: 15. Germline CDR1 reads SGHRS; CDR2 reads YFSETQ. The length of the CDR3 is 16 residues.